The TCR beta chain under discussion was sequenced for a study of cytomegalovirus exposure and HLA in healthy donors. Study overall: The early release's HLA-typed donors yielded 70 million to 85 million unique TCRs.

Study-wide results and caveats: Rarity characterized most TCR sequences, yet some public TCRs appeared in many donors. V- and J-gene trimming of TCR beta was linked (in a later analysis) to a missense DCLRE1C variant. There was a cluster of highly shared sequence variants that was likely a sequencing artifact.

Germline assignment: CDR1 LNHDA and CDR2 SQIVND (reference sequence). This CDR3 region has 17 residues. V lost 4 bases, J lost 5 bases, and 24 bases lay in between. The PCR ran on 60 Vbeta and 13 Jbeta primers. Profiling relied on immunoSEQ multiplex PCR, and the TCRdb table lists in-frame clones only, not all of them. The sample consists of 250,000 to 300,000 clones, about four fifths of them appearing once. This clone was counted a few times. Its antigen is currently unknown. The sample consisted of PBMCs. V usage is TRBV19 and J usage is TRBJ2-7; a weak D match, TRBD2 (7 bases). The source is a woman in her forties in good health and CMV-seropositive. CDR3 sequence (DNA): TGTGCCAGTAGTACAACGACAGTGGTTTCGGGGGGCAACGAGCAGTACTTC. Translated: CASSTTTVVSGGNEQYF.